This T cell receptor beta chain was documented in a study of cytomegalovirus exposure and HLA in healthy donors. Study-wide points: CMV serostatus was the only immune exposure information that was available.

The CDR3 covers 14 residues. V was pared by 0 bases and J by 8 bases, with 11 bases between. Per germline, CDR1 KGHSH and CDR2 LQKENI. This PCR relied on a set of 60 Vbeta primers and 13 Jbeta primers. The protocol was immunoSEQ multiplex PCR, while the TCRdb copy is restricted to in-frame clones and leaves out a portion. Listed are 75,000 to 95,000 clones; 1.3% to 1.5% falls within the top ten. Concerning this clone: Its antigen is still unknown.

This clonotype originated in a woman aged 55 to 70 in good health and CMV-seronegative. The sequencing sample was made of PBMCs. The V and J genes are TRBV18 and TRBJ2-1, with D perhaps TRBD2 (5 bases). The CDR3 nucleotides are TGTGCCAGCTCACCACCGGAGAGGCGGGATGAGCAGTTCTTC. Translated, it gives CASSPPERRDEQFF. Together with reference TRBV18 and TRBJ2-1, the CDR3 gives the full variable domain: NAGVMQNPRHLVRRRGQEARLRCSPMKGHSHVYWYRQLPEEGLKFMVYLQKENIIDESGMPKERFSAEFPKEGPSILRIQQVVRGDSAAYFCASSPPERRDEQFFGPGTRLTVL.